This is a list of T cell receptor beta chains from one sample in a study of blood T cell repertoires in COVID-19. Data came from immunoSEQ multiplex PCR; TCRdb stores just in-frame clones and leaves some out. The profile shows roughly 68,000 clones, 88% of them singletons. The sample taken for sequencing was peripheral blood. These receptors were obtained from an older woman with COVID-19, enrolled during active disease. The CDR3 runs from the conserved cysteine through the conserved F or W. Fields, in order: D gene, V gene, J gene, clone size, CDR3 protein, CDR3 DNA. D genes are given only for firm matches. Only part of the rows carry a size: once, few, many, or a class if the clone is expanded.

.	TRBV9	TRBJ2-3	.	CASAKTGTSTDTQYF	TGTGCCAGCGCCAAGACTGGAACTAGCACAGATACGCAGTATTTT
.	TRBV11-2	TRBJ1-1	.	CASSLRTRPNTEAFF	TGTGCCAGCAGCTTAAGAACCAGGCCGAACACTGAAGCTTTCTTT
.	TRBV7-2	TRBJ2-1	.	CASSLVRGYEQFF	TGTGCCAGCAGCTTAGTCCGGGGTTATGAGCAGTTCTTC
.	TRBV6-5	TRBJ2-1	few	CASLSSYNEQFF	TGTGCCAGCCTTAGCTCCTACAATGAGCAGTTCTTC
.	TRBV11-3	TRBJ2-1	.	CASSLGTGEGVQFF	TGTGCCAGCAGCTTAGGAACGGGAGAAGGGGTGCAGTTCTTC
.	TRBV5-6	TRBJ1-1	.	CASSLGDTEAFF	TGTGCCAGCAGCTTAGGGGACACTGAAGCTTTCTTT
.	TRBV7-2	TRBJ2-7	.	CASSLALSAREQYF	TGTGCCAGCAGCTTAGCCTTATCCGCGAGAGAGCAGTACTTC
TRBD1	TRBV28	TRBJ2-5	.	CASSWDRGYETQYF	TGTGCCAGCAGTTGGGACAGGGGGTATGAGACCCAGTACTTC
TRBD1	TRBV6-2/TRBV6-3	TRBJ2-1	once	CASSNRGEQFF	TGTGCCAGCAGTAACAGGGGCGAGCAGTTCTTC
TRBD1	TRBV20-1	TRBJ2-3	.	CSASEDRVDTQYF	TGCAGTGCTAGTGAAGACAGGGTAGATACGCAGTATTTT
.	TRBV2	TRBJ1-1	.	CASSRIQGAFF	TGTGCCAGCAGTAGGATTCAGGGAGCTTTCTTT
TRBD2	TRBV28	TRBJ2-7	.	CASSSATTSGRGEQYF	TGTGCCAGCAGTTCCGCCACGACTAGCGGGAGAGGAGAGCAGTACTTC
.	TRBV30	TRBJ1-2	.	CAWSPDRLYGYTF	TGTGCCTGGAGTCCCGACAGGCTGTATGGCTACACCTTC
.	TRBV7-9	TRBJ1-3	.	CASSFEQSGNTIYF	TGTGCCAGCAGCTTCGAACAGTCTGGAAACACCATATATTTT
TRBD1	TRBV2	TRBJ1-3	.	CASMDRVGNTIYF	TGTGCCAGCATGGACAGGGTCGGAAACACCATATATTTT
TRBD2	TRBV5-5	TRBJ2-7	.	CASRGGRGFDEQYF	TGTGCCAGCAGAGGAGGGCGGGGGTTCGACGAGCAGTACTTC
.	TRBV6-6	TRBJ1-4	.	CASSYSRTTNEKLFF	TGTGCCAGCAGTTACTCCAGGACAACTAATGAAAAACTGTTTTTT
TRBD2	TRBV7-2	TRBJ2-2	.	CASSLRGGWNTGELFF	TGTGCCAGCAGCCTGAGGGGAGGGTGGAACACCGGGGAGCTGTTTTTT
.	TRBV19	TRBJ2-7	.	CASSTTSREQYF	TGTGCCAGTAGTACTACTAGCAGGGAGCAGTACTTC
.	TRBV4-3	TRBJ2-4	.	CASSQVGAGDDIQYF	TGCGCCAGCAGCCAAGTTGGGGCAGGGGATGACATTCAGTACTTC
.	TRBV9	TRBJ2-2	.	CASSVFRDITGELFF	TGTGCCAGCAGCGTATTCAGGGATATCACCGGGGAGCTGTTTTTT
TRBD1	TRBV3-1/TRBV3-2	TRBJ2-7	.	CASSLGTGIYEQYF	TGTGCCAGCAGCCTCGGGACAGGCATCTACGAGCAGTACTTC
TRBD2	TRBV6-6	TRBJ2-7	.	CASSYGASGGYEQYF	TGTGCCAGCAGTTACGGTGCTAGCGGGGGCTACGAGCAGTACTTC
.	TRBV7-9	TRBJ1-5	once	CASSLIPEQPQHF	TGTGCCAGCAGCTTAATTCCGGAGCAGCCCCAGCATTTT
.	TRBV20-1	TRBJ1-5	.	CSASTLTDQPQHF	TGCAGTGCTAGTACCCTGACTGATCAGCCCCAGCATTTT
TRBD2	TRBV29-1	TRBJ2-2	.	CSVEDLRGLAGAGELFF	TGCAGCGTTGAAGATCTTCGGGGACTAGCGGGGGCCGGGGAGCTGTTTTTT
TRBD1	TRBV24-1	TRBJ1-1	.	CATSDYFFGTADQAFF	TGTGCCACCAGTGATTACTTCTTTGGGACAGCGGATCAAGCTTTCTTT
.	TRBV29-1	TRBJ2-3	.	CSVEEGQADTQYF	TGCAGCGTTGAGGAGGGCCAAGCAGATACGCAGTATTTT
.	TRBV9	TRBJ2-7	.	CASSVAPVAGQYEQYF	TGTGCCAGCAGCGTAGCCCCTGTGGCAGGACAGTACGAGCAGTACTTC
TRBD2	TRBV11-2	TRBJ2-1	.	CASSTPGTSGVSYNEQFF	TGTGCCAGCAGCACCCCCGGGACTAGCGGGGTATCCTACAATGAGCAGTTCTTC
.	TRBV4-3	TRBJ2-1	.	CASSQAGTYNEQFF	TGCGCCAGCAGCCAGGCGGGAACCTACAATGAGCAGTTCTTC
TRBD2	TRBV4-3	TRBJ2-3	.	CASSQDPPGLAEADTQYF	TGCGCCAGCAGCCAAGATCCCCCGGGACTAGCGGAGGCAGATACGCAGTATTTT
TRBD2	TRBV9	TRBJ2-5	.	CASTPGSGRGETQYF	TGTGCCAGCACCCCGGGGAGCGGGAGAGGGGAGACCCAGTACTTC
TRBD1	TRBV20-1	TRBJ2-5	once	CSASRGQLQETQYF	TGCAGTGCTAGTAGGGGACAGCTCCAAGAGACCCAGTACTTC
.	TRBV29-1	TRBJ2-1	.	CSLTRGSSYNEQFF	TGCAGCCTTACCCGGGGATCCTCCTACAATGAGCAGTTCTTC
.	TRBV7-9	TRBJ1-2	.	CASSLGPVGGGYTF	TGTGCCAGCAGCTTAGGGCCTGTTGGGGGCGGCTACACCTTC
TRBD2	TRBV27	TRBJ2-1	.	CASSPRLAREQFF	TGTGCCAGCAGTCCGCGACTAGCTAGGGAGCAGTTCTTC
.	TRBV4-3	TRBJ1-1	.	CASSQDLLGVEAFF	TGCGCCAGCAGCCAAGATCTATTAGGGGTTGAAGCTTTCTTT
TRBD2	TRBV24-1	TRBJ2-5	.	CATSGTSGGGTQYF	TGTGCCACCAGCGGGACTAGCGGCGGCGGGACCCAGTACTTC
.	TRBV4-3	TRBJ2-2	few	CASSQDQGSTGELFF	TGCGCCAGCAGCCAAGATCAGGGATCTACCGGGGAGCTGTTTTTT
TRBD1	TRBV10-2	TRBJ1-4	once	CASSRQGNNEKLFF	TGCGCCAGCAGCAGACAGGGTAACAATGAAAAACTGTTTTTT
.	TRBV4-2	TRBJ1-2	.	CASSQGHTNYGYTF	TGTGCCAGCAGCCAGGGACACACAAACTATGGCTACACCTTC